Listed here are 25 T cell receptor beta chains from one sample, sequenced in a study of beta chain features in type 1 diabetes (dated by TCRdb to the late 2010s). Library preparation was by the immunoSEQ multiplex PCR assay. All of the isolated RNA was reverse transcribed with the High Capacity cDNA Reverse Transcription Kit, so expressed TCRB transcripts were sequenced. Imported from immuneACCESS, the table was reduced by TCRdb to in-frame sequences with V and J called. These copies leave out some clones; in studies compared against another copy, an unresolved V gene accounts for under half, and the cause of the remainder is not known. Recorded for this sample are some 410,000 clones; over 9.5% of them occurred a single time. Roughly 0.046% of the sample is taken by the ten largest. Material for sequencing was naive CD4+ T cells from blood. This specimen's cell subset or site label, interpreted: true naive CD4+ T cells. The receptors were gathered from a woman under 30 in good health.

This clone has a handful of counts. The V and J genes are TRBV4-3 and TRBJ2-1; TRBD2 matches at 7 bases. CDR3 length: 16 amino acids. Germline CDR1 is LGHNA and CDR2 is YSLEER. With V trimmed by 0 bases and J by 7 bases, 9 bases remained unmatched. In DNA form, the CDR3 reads TGCGCCAGCAGCCAAGATCAAGGGAGGGTGGGAAATGAGCAGTTCTTC. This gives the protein CASSQDQGRVGNEQFF.

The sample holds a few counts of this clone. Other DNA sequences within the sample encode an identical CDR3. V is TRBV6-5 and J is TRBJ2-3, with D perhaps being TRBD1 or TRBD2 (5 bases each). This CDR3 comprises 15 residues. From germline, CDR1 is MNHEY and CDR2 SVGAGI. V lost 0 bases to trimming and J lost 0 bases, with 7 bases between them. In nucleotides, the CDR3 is TGTGCCAGCAGTTACTCTGGGACCAGCACAGATACGCAGTATTTT. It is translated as CASSYSGTSTDTQYF.

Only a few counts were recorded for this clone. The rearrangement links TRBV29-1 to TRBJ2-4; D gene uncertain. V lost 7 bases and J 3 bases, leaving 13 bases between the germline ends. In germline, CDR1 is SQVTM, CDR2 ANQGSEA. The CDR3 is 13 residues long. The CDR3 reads CSALDRNKNIQYF. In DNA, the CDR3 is TGCAGCGCCTTGGACCGAAACAAAAACATTCAGTACTTC.

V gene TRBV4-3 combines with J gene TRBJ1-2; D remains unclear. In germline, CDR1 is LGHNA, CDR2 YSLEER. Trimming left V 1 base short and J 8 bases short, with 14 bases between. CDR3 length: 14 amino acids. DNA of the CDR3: TGCGCCAGCAGCCAAGTCTTCGGTGGCCGCGGCTACACCTTC. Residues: CASSQVFGGRGYTF.

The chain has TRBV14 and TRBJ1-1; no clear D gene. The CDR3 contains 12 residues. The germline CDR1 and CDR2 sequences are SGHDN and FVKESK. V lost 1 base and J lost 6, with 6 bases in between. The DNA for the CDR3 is TGTGCCAGCAGCCAAGTGGGCTCTGAAGCTTTCTTT. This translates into CASSQVGSEAFF.

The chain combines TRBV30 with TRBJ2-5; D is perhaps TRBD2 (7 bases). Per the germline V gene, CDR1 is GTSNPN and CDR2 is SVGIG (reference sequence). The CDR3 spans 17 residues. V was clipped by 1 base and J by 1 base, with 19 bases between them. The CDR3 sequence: CAWSAGGRGRSQETQYF. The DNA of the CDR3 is TGTGCCTGGAGTGCGGGGGGCAGGGGCCGGTCCCAAGAGACCCAGTACTTC.

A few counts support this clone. CDR3 DNA: TGCAGCGTTGGGTTACAGACTAACTATGGCTACACCTTC. Protein: CSVGLQTNYGYTF. V usage is TRBV29-1 and J usage is TRBJ1-2, with D unclear. Germline CDR1 reads SQVTM; CDR2 reads ANQGSEA. CDR3 size: 13 residues. With 4 bases removed from V and 0 bases from J, the gap between germline ends came to 9 bases.

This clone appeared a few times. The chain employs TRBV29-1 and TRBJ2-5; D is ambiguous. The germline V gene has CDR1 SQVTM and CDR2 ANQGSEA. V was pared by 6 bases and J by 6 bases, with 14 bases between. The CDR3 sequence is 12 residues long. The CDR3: CSVELTLQTQYF. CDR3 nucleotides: TGCAGCGTGGAGTTGACCCTTCAGACCCAGTACTTC.

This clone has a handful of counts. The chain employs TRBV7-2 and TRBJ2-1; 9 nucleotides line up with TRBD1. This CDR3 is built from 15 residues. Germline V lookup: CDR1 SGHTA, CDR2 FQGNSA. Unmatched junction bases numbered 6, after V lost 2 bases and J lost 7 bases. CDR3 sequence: CASSLTGQGLNEQFF. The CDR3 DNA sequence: TGTGCCAGCAGCTTAACGGGACAGGGTTTAAATGAGCAGTTCTTC.

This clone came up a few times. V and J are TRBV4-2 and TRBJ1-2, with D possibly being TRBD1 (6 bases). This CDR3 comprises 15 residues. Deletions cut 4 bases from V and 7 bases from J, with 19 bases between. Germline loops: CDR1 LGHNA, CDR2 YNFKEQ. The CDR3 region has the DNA TGTGCCAGCAGCCGCGAGATATCAGGGGTGACTGGCTACACCTTC. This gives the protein CASSREISGVTGYTF.

CDR3 DNA sequence: TGTGCCATCGGTAGCCAGACCCAAGAGACCCAGTACTTC. It translates to CAIGSQTQETQYF. This chain joins TRBV10-3 and TRBJ2-5, with no clear D. The CDR3 has 13 amino acids. With 8 bases removed from V and 1 base from J, the gap between germline ends came to 11 bases. Germline V gives CDR1 ENHRY, CDR2 SYGVKD.

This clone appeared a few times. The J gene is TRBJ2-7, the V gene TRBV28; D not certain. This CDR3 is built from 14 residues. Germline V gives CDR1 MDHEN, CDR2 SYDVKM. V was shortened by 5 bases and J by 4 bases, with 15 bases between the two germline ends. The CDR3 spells CASSIPSMRYEQYV. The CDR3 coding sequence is TGTGCCAGCAGTATCCCCTCGATGCGATACGAGCAGTACGTC.

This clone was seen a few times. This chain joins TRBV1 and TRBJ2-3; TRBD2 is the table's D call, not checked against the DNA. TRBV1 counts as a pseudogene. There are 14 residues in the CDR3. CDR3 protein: CTSSQLRVTDTQYF. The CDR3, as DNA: TGCACCAGCAGCCAGTTGAGGGTTACAGATACGCAGTATTTT.

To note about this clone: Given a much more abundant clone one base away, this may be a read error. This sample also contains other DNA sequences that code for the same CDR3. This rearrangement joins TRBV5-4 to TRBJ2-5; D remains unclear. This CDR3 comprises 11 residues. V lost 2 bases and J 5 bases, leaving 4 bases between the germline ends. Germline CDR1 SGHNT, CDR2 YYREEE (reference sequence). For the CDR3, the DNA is TGTGCCAGCAGCTTTAGGGAGACCCAGTACTTC. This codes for CASSFRETQYF.

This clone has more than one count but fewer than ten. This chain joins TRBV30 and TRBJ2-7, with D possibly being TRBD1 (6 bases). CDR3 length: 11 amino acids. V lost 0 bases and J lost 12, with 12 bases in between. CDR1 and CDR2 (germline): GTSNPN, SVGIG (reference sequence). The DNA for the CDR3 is TGTGCCTGGAGTGTTACAGGGACCCCGTACTTC. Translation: CAWSVTGTPYF.

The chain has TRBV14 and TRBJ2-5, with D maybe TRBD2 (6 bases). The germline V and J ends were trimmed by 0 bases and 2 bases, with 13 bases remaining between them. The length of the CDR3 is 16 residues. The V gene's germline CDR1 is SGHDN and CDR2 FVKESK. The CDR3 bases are TGTGCCAGCAGCCAAGAAATAGGGAGGCAGCAAGAGACCCAGTACTTC. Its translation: CASSQEIGRQQETQYF.

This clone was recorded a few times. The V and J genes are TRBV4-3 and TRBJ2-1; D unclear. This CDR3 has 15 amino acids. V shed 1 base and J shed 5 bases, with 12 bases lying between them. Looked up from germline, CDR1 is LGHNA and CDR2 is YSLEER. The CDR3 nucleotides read TGCGCCAGCAGCCAAGGTATTGGCAGACACAATGAGCAGTTCTTC. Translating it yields CASSQGIGRHNEQFF.

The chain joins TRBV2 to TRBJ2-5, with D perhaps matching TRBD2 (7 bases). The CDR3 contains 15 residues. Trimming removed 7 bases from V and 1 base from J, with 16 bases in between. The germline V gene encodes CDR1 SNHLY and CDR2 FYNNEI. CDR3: CASTQGGGPQETQYF. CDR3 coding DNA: TGTGCCAGCACCCAAGGGGGAGGGCCCCAAGAGACCCAGTACTTC.

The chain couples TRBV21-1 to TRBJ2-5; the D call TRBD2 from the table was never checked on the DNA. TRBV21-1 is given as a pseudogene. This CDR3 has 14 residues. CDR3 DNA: TGTGCCAGCAGCATGGGGACTATACAAGAGACCCAGTACTTC. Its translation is CASSMGTIQETQYF.

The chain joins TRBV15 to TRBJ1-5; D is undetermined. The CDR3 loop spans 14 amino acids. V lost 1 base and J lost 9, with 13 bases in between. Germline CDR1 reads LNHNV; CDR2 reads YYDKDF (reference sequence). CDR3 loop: CATSRGPGPGPQHF. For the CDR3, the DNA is TGTGCCACCAGCAGAGGTCCTGGGCCAGGGCCCCAGCATTTT.

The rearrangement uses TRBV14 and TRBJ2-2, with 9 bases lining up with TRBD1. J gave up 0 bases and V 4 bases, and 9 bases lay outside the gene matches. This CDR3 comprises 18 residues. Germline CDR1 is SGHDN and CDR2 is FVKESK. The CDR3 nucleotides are TGTGCCAGCAGCCTCAGAGCCGGGACAGGGCCGAACACCGGGGAGCTGTTTTTT. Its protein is CASSLRAGTGPNTGELFF.

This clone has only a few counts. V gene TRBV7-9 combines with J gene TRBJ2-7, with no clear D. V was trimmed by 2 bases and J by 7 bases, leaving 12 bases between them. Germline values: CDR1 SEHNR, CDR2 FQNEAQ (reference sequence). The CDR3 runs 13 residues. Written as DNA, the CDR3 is TGTGCCAGCAGCTTATTGGCCGGGCCGGAGCAGTACGTC. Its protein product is CASSLLAGPEQYV.

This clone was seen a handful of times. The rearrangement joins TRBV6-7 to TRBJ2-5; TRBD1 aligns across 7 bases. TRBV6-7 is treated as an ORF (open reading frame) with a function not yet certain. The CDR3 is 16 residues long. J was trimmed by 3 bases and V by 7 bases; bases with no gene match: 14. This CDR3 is CASKEVQPDREETQYF. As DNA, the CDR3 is TGTGCCAGCAAAGAAGTTCAACCCGACAGGGAAGAGACCCAGTACTTC.

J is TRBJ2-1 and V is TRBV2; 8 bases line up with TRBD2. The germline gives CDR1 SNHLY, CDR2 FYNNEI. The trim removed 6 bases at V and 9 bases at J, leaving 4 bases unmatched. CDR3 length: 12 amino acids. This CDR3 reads CASSPGGAEQFF. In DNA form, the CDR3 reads TGTGCCAGCAGCCCCGGGGGGGCTGAGCAGTTCTTC. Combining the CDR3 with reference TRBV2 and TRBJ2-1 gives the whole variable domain EPEVTQTPSHQVTQMGQEVILRCVPISNHLYFYWYRQILGQKVEFLVSFYNNEISEKSEIFDDQFSVERPDGSNFTLKIRSTKLEDSAMYFCASSPGGAEQFFGPGTRLTVL.

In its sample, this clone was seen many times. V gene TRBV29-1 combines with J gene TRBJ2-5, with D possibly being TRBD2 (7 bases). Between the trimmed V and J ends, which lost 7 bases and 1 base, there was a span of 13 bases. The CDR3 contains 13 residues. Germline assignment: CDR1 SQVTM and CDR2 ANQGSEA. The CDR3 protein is CSATRGAQETQYF. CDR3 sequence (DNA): TGCAGCGCCACCCGGGGGGCCCAAGAGACCCAGTACTTC.